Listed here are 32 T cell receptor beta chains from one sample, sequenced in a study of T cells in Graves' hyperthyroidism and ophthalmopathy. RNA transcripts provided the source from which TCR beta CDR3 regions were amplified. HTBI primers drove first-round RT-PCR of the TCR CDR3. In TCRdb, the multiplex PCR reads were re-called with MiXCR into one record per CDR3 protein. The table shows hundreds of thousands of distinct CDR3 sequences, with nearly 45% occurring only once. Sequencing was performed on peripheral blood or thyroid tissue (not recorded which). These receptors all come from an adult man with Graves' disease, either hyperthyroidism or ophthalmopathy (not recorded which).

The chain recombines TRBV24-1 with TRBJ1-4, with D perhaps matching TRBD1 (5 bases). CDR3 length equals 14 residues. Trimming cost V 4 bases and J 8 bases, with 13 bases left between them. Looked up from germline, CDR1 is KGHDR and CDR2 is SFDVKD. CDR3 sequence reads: CATSDGGAGEKLFF. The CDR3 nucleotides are TGTGCCACCAGTGACGGAGGGGCAGGCGAAAAACTGTTTTTT.

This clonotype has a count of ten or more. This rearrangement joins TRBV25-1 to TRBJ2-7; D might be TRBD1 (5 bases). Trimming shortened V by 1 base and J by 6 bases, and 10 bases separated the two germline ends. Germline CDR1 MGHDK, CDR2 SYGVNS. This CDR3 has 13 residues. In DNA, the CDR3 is TGTGCCAGCAGTGAATCCCGGCAGGGCGAGCAGTACTTC. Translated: CASSESRQGEQYF.

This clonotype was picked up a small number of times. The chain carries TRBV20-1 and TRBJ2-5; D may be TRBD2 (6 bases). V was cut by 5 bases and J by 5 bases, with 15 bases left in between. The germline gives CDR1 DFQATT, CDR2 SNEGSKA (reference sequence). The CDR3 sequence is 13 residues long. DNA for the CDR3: TGCAGTGCTGAGCGGGCGGGCGGGGAGACCCAGTACTTC. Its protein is CSAERAGGETQYF.

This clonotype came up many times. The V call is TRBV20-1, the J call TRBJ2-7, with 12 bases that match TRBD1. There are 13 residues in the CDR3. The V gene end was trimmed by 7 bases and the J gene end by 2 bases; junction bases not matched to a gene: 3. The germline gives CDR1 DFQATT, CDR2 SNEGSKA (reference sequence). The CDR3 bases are TGCAGTGGCGGGACAGGGGGCACCTACGAGCAGTACTTC. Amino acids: CSGGTGGTYEQYF.

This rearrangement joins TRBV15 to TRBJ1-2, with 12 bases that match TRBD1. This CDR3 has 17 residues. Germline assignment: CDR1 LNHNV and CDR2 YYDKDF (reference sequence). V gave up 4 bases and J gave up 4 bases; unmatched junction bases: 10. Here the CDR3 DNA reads TGTGCCACCAGCAAAGACACCGGGACAGGGGGCGCCTATGGCTACACCTTC. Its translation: CATSKDTGTGGAYGYTF.

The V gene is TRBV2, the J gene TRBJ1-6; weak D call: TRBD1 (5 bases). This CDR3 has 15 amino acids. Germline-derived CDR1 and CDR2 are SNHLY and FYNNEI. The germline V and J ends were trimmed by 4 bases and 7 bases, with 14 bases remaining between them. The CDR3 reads CASSVGNRRNSPLHF. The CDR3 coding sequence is TGTGCCAGCAGTGTGGGCAACAGGAGGAATTCACCCCTCCACTTT.

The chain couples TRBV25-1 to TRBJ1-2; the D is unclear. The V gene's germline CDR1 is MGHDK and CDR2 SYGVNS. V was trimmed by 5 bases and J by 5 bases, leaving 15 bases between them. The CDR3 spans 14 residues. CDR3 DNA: TGTGCCAGCAGTACGGGCCCCCCGCGTTATGGCTACACCTTC. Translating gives CASSTGPPRYGYTF.

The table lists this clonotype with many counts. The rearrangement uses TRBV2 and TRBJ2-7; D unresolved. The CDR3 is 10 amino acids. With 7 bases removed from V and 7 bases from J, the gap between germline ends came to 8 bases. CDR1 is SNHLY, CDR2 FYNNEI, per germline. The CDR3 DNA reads TGTGCCAGCAAGGGAAAAGAGCAGTACTTC. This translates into CASKGKEQYF.

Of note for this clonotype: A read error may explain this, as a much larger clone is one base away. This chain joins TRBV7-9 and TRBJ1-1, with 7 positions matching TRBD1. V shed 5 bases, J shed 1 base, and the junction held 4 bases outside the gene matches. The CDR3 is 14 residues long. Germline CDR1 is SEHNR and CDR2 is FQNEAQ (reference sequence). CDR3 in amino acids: CASSIDRANTEAFF. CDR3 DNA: TGTGCCAGCAGCATCGACAGGGCGAACACTGAAGCTTTCTTT.

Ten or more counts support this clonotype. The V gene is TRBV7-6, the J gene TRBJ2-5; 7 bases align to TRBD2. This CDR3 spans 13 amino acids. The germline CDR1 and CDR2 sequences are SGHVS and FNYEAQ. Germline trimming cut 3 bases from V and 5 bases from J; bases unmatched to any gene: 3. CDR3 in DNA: TGTGCCAGCAGCTTGACTAGCAGGGAGACCCAGTACTTC. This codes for CASSLTSRETQYF.

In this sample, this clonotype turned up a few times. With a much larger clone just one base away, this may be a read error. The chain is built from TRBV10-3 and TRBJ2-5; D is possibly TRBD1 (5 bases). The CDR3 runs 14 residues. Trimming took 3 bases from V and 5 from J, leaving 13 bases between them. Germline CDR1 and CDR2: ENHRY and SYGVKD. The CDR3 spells CAISEVTVRETQYF. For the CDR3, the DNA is TGTGCCATCAGTGAAGTGACAGTAAGGGAGACCCAGTACTTC.

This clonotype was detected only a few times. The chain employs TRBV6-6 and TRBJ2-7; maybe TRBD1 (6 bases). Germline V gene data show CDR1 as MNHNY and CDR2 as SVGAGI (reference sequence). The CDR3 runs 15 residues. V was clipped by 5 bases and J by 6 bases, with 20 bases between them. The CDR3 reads CASSGLTLGAREQYF. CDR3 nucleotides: TGTGCCAGCAGTGGTCTGACCCTGGGGGCTCGCGAGCAGTACTTC.

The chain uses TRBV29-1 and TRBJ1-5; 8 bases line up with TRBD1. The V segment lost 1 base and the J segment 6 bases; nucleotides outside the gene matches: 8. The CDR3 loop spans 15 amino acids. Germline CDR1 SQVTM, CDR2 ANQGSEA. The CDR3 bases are TGCAGCGTTGAAGCCCGAGAAACAGGGGGTCAGCCCCAGCATTTT. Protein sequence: CSVEARETGGQPQHF. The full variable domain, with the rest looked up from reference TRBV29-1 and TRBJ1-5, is SAVISQKPSRDICQRGTSLTIQCQVDSQVTMMFWYRQQPGQSLTLIATANQGSEATYESGFVIDKFPISRPNLTFSTLTVSNMSPEDSSIYLCSVEARETGGQPQHFGDGTRLSIL.

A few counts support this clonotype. CDR3 loop: CALAGQGNQETQYF. In nucleotides, the CDR3 is TGTGCCTTAGCGGGTCAGGGGAACCAAGAGACCCAGTACTTC. The chain recombines TRBV6-5 with TRBJ2-5; D might be TRBD2 (7 bases). Germline V lookup: CDR1 MNHEY, CDR2 SVGAGI. The CDR3 runs to 14 residues. Trimming shortened V by 11 bases and J by 0 bases, and 16 bases separated the two germline ends.

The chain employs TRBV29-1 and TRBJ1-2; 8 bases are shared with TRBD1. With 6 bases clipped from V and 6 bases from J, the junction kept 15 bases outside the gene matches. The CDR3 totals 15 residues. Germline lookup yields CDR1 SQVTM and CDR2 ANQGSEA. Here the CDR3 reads CSVRVTGESSDGYTF. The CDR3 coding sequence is TGCAGCGTCCGGGTGACAGGGGAGTCTTCTGATGGCTACACCTTC.

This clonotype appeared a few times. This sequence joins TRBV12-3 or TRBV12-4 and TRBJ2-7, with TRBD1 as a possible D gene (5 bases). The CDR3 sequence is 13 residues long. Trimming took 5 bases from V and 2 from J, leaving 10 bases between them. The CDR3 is CASSPVGAYEQYF. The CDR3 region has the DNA TGTGCCAGCAGTCCCGTAGGGGCCTACGAGCAGTACTTC.

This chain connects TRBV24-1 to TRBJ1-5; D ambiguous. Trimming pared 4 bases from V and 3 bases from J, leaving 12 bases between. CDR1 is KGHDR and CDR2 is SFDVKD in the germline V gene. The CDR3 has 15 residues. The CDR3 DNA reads TGTGCCACCAGTGAGGGTAGAGGCTTCAATCAGCCCCAGCATTTT. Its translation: CATSEGRGFNQPQHF.

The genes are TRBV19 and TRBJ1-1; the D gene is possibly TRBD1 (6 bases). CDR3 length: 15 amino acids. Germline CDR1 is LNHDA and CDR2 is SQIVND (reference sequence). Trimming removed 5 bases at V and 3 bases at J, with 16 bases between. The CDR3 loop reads CASSRYRVPDTEAFF. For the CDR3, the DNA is TGTGCCAGTAGTCGCTACAGGGTTCCCGACACTGAAGCTTTCTTT. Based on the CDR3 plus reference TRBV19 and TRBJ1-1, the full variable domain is DGGITQSPKYLFRKEGQNVTLSCEQNLNHDAMYWYRQDPGQGLRLIYYSQIVNDFQKGDIAEGYSVSREKKESFPLTVTSAQKNPTAFYLCASSRYRVPDTEAFFGQGTRLTVV.

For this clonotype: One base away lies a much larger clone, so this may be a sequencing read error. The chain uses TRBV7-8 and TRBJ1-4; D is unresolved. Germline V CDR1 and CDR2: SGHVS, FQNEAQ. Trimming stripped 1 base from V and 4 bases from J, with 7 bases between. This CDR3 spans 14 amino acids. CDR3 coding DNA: TGTGCCAGCAGCTTAGGACGGGATAATGAAAAACTGTTTTTT. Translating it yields CASSLGRDNEKLFF.

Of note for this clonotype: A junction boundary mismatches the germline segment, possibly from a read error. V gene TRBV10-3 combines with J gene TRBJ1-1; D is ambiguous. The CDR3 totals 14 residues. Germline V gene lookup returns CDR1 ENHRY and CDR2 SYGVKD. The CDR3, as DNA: TGTGCCAGCAGTGACCCTTCCTTGAACGCTGAAGCTTTCTTT. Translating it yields CASSDPSLNAEAFF.

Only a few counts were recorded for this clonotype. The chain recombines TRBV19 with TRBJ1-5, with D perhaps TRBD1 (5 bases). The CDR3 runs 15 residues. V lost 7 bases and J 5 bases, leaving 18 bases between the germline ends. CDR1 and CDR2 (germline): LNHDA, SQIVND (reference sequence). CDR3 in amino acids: CASTPGPFPDQPQHF. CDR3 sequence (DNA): TGTGCCAGTACCCCGGGACCTTTTCCGGATCAGCCCCAGCATTTT.

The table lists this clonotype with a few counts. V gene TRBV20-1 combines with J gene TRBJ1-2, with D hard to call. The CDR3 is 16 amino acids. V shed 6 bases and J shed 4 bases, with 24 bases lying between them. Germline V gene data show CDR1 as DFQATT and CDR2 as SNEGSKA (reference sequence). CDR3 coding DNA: TGCAGTGCCCCCAGGCTAGACGCGCATTTCGCCTATGGCTACACCTTC. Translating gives CSAPRLDAHFAYGYTF.

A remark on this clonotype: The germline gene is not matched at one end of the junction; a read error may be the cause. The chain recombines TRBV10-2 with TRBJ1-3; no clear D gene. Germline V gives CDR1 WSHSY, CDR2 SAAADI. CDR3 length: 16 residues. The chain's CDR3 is CAVSESGGNSGNTVYF. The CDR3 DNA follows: TGCGCCGTCAGTGAGTCGGGCGGTAACTCTGGAAACACCGTATATTTT.

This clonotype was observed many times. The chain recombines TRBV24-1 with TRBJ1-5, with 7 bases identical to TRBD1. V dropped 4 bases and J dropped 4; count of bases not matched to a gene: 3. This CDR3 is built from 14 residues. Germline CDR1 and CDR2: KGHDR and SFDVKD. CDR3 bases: TGTGCCACCAGTGACCCAGGGGGTAATCAGCCCCAGCATTTT. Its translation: CATSDPGGNQPQHF.

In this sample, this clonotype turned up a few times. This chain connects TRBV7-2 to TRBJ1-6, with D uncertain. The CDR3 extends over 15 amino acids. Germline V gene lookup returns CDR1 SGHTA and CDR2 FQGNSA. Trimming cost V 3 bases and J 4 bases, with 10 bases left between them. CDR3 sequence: CASSLFGIYNSPLHF. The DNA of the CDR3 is TGTGCCAGCAGCTTGTTTGGTATTTATAATTCACCCCTCCACTTT.

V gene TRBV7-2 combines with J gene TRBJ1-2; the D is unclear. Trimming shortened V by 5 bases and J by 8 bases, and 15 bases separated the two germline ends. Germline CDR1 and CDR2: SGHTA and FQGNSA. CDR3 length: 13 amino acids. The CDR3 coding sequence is TGTGCCAGCAGCGTTGACACCCTCGGGGGCTACACCTTC. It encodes CASSVDTLGGYTF.

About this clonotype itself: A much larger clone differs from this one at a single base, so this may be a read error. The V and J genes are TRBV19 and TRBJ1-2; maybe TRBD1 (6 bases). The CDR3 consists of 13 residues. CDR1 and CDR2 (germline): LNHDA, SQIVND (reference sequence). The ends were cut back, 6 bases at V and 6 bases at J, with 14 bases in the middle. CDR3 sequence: CASRTRGADGYTF. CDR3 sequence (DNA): TGTGCCAGTAGGACCCGGGGGGCTGATGGCTACACCTTC.

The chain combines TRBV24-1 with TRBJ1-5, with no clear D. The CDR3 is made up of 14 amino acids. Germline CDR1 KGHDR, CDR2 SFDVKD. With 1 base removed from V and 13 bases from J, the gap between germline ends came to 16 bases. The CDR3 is CATSDFGEVRAQHF. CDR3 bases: TGTGCCACCAGTGATTTTGGGGAAGTAAGGGCTCAGCATTTT.

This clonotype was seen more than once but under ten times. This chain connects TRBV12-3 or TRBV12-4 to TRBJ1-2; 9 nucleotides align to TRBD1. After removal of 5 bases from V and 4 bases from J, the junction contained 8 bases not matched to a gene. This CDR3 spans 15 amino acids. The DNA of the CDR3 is TGTGCCAGCAGTCCTTGGACAGGGGTCAGCTATGGCTACACCTTC. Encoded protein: CASSPWTGVSYGYTF.

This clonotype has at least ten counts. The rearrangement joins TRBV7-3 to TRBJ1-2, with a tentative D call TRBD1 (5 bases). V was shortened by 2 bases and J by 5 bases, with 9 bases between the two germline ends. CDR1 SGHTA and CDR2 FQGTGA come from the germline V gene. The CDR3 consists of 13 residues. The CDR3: CASSLLEGYGYTF. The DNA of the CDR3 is TGTGCCAGCAGCTTACTGGAGGGGTATGGCTACACCTTC.

In DNA form, the CDR3 reads TGTGCCACCAGTGGGACCTCCTTCAGCGATCCTCCTGGCTACGAGCAGTACTTC. This encodes CATSGTSFSDPPGYEQYF. V and J are TRBV15 and TRBJ2-7; D tentatively reads TRBD1 or TRBD2 (5 bases each). Deletions cut 6 bases from V and 3 bases from J, with 27 bases between. The V gene's germline CDR1 is LNHNV and CDR2 YYDKDF (reference sequence). The CDR3 runs to 18 residues. Full variable domain (rest looked up from reference TRBV15 and TRBJ2-7): DAMVIQNPRYQVTQFGKPVTLSCSQTLNHNVMYWYQQKSSQAPKLLFHYYDKDFNNEADTPDNFQSRRPNTSFCFLDIRSPGLGDTAMYLCATSGTSFSDPPGYEQYFGPGTRLTVT.

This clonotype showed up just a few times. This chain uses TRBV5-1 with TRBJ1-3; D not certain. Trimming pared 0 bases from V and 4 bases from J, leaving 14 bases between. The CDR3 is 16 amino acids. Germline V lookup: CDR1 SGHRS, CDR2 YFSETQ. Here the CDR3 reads CASSLGRVLFGNTIYF. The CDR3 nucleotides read TGCGCCAGCAGCTTGGGTAGGGTGTTATTCGGAAACACCATATATTTT.